The 30 T cell receptor beta chains below come from one sample, sequenced in a study of blood T cells in healthy people across ages. PCR was performed a second time for about 6 to 12 cycles using a sample-barcoded 5' primer and a J-beta primer mix. TCRdb fed the 5' RACE reads into MiXCR, producing one record per CDR3 protein. The sample lists around 1,000,000 distinct CDR3 sequences, roughly a quarter occurring once. The same sample was also used in a study of T cells of mothers and their children.

What was sequenced was blood. The receptor source for this set is a girl aged 2 to 9 in good health.

V is TRBV29-1 and J is TRBJ2-5; the match to TRBD2 covers 15 bases. The J call may be incorrect, as the DNA end agrees better with TRBJ2-1. In germline, CDR1 is SQVTM, CDR2 ANQGSEA. CDR3 size: 15 residues. The CDR3 spells CSVEGTSGGAGEQFF. The CDR3 nucleotides are TGCAGCGTTGAAGGGACTAGCGGGGGGGCAGGTGAGCAGTTCTTC.

The rearrangement joins TRBV29-1 to TRBJ2-1; D is undetermined. Looked up from germline, CDR1 is SQVTM and CDR2 is ANQGSEA. The CDR3 is 13 amino acids. Trimming left V 3 bases short and J 4 bases short, with 10 bases between. CDR3 sequence reads: CSVEGGDYNEQFF. The CDR3 DNA sequence: TGCAGCGTTGAGGGTGGAGATTACAATGAGCAGTTCTTC.

This clonotype has only one observation. The V call is TRBV6-1, the J call TRBJ2-3, with 13 bases that match TRBD2. J was trimmed by 2 bases and V by 6 bases; bases with no gene match: 5. CDR1 MNHNS and CDR2 SASEGT come from the germline V gene. The CDR3 consists of 16 residues. The CDR3 DNA sequence: TGTGCCAGCAGCCGGGGACTAGCGGGACCCACAGATACGCAGTATTTT. Translating gives CASSRGLAGPTDTQYF.

This clonotype was observed a handful of times. The V and J genes are TRBV12-3 or TRBV12-4 and TRBJ2-5; D possibly corresponds to TRBD2 (6 bases). This CDR3 has 14 residues. V lost 7 bases and J 5 bases, leaving 17 bases between the germline ends. The CDR3 sequence: CASKLSTSWETQYF. DNA for the CDR3: TGTGCCAGCAAATTGAGTACTAGCTGGGAGACCCAGTACTTC.

This clonotype was seen only once. The chain joins TRBV9 to TRBJ1-4; D call uncertain. The CDR3 extends over 15 amino acids. Germline-derived CDR1 and CDR2 are SGDLS and YYNGEE. Trimming removed 4 bases at V and 3 bases at J, with 13 bases between. Here the CDR3 DNA reads TGTGCCAGCAGCCCTTCAGAGTTGGCTAATGAAAAACTGTTTTTT. It translates to CASSPSELANEKLFF.

The chain carries TRBV12-3 or TRBV12-4 and TRBJ2-3, with D unclear. The CDR3 runs to 15 residues. The V gene lost 5 bases and the J gene lost 2 bases, with 14 bases spanning the gap. This CDR3 is CASSPRAITTDTQYF. CDR3 sequence (DNA): TGTGCCAGCAGTCCTAGAGCTATTACCACAGATACGCAGTATTTT.

CDR3 amino acids: CASAILNTEAFF. In DNA, the CDR3 is TGTGCTAGTGCCATCTTGAACACTGAAGCTTTCTTT. This rearrangement joins TRBV12-5 to TRBJ1-1; D not certain. The CDR3 sequence is 12 residues long. In germline, CDR1 is LGHNT, CDR2 FRNRAP. With 7 bases removed from V and 0 bases from J, the gap between germline ends came to 6 bases.

V gene TRBV20-1 combines with J gene TRBJ1-2; D remains unclear. The germline gives CDR1 DFQATT, CDR2 SNEGSKA (reference sequence). Between the trimmed V and J ends, which lost 1 base and 6 bases, there was a span of 18 bases. CDR3 length: 15 amino acids. The CDR3 spells CSARVGRPSRDGYTF. CDR3 in DNA: TGCAGTGCTAGAGTCGGCAGGCCATCCCGGGATGGCTACACCTTC.

The V call is TRBV20-1, the J call TRBJ1-2, with D tentatively TRBD1 (5 bases). Germline CDR1 DFQATT, CDR2 SNEGSKA (reference sequence). Trimming took 5 bases from V and 11 from J, leaving 21 bases between them. This CDR3 has 13 amino acids. Written as DNA, the CDR3 is TGCAGTGCTCGGCGGGGACCTGACTGGTGGTACACCTTC. It yields the protein CSARRGPDWWYTF.

The rearrangement uses TRBV7-9 and TRBJ1-1; a possible D gene is TRBD1 (5 bases). V gave up 7 bases and J gave up 3 bases, with 18 bases separating them. CDR1 is SEHNR and CDR2 is FQNEAQ in the germline V gene (reference sequence). This CDR3 has 15 amino acids. The CDR3 region is CASNGGVSWDTEAFF. CDR3 in DNA: TGTGCCAGCAACGGGGGGGTTTCATGGGACACTGAAGCTTTCTTT.

This clonotype has a handful of counts. The chain joins TRBV2 to TRBJ2-4; D gene uncertain. This CDR3 has 15 residues. Trimming stripped 2 bases from V and 0 bases from J, with 8 bases between. CDR1 is SNHLY, CDR2 FYNNEI, per germline. The CDR3 loop reads CASSEFVGAKNIQYF. The DNA of the CDR3 is TGTGCCAGCAGTGAATTTGTGGGAGCCAAAAACATTCAGTACTTC.

A few counts support this clonotype. The chain links TRBV6-5 to TRBJ2-2; a weak D match, TRBD1 (5 bases). Deletions cut 2 bases from V and 1 base from J, with 11 bases between. Per the germline V gene, CDR1 is MNHEY and CDR2 is SVGAGI. The CDR3 loop spans 16 amino acids. The CDR3 sequence: CASSYVGLGNTGELFF. The CDR3 bases are TGTGCCAGCAGTTACGTGGGGCTGGGGAACACCGGGGAGCTGTTTTTT.

The rearrangement links TRBV6-4 to TRBJ1-2, with D possibly matching TRBD1 (5 bases). The CDR3 spans 15 residues. Trimming removed 1 base at V and 6 bases at J, with 15 bases between. The V gene's germline CDR1 is MRHNA and CDR2 SNTAGT. The CDR3 sequence is CASSDWGGNFDGYTF. The CDR3 coding sequence is TGTGCCAGCAGTGACTGGGGGGGGAATTTCGATGGCTACACCTTC.

This clonotype was recorded a few times. J is TRBJ1-2 and V is TRBV12-3 or TRBV12-4; the D gene is possibly TRBD1 (5 bases). The ends were cut back, 3 bases at V and 8 bases at J, with 10 bases in the middle. CDR3 length equals 12 residues. CDR3 in DNA: TGTGCCAGCAGTTTTGGGGCGTCAGGCTACACCTTC. Translating it yields CASSFGASGYTF.

This clonotype has only a few counts. This rearrangement joins TRBV6-5 to TRBJ2-5; tentative D call: TRBD2 (5 bases). The J call is uncertain, as TRBJ2-1 better fits the DNA end. CDR1 is MNHEY and CDR2 is SVGAGI in the germline V gene. The CDR3 totals 14 residues. The CDR3 DNA reads TGTGCCAGCAGCCCAGGACTCGACCCCAATGAGCAGTTCTTC. Protein sequence: CASSPGLDPNEQFF.

The gene calls are TRBV7-3 and TRBJ1-6; unclear D gene. V lost 2 bases and J lost 8, with 10 bases in between. The CDR3 is 14 amino acids. Germline-derived CDR1 and CDR2 are SGHTA and FQGTGA. The CDR3 nucleotides are TGTGCCAGCAGCTTACAAAGGATTTATTCACCCCTCCACTTT. This encodes CASSLQRIYSPLHF.

Only a few counts were recorded for this clonotype. The V gene is TRBV20-1, the J gene TRBJ2-4, with unresolved D. Deletions cut 0 bases from V and 2 bases from J, with 8 bases between. The CDR3 is 14 residues long. The germline V gene encodes CDR1 DFQATT and CDR2 SNEGSKA (reference sequence). CDR3 nucleotide sequence: TGCAGTGCTAGAGATCCGTGGTCCAAAAACATTCAGTACTTC. Protein product: CSARDPWSKNIQYF.

In its sample, this clonotype was seen many times. This chain connects TRBV29-1 to TRBJ2-7; either TRBD1 or TRBD2 may fit D (6 bases each). The CDR3 extends over 14 amino acids. Germline values: CDR1 SQVTM, CDR2 ANQGSEA. Trimming stripped 4 bases from V and 0 bases from J, with 13 bases between. The CDR3 protein is CSVGGGGLSYEQYF. The CDR3, as DNA: TGCAGCGTTGGAGGAGGGGGACTCTCCTACGAGCAGTACTTC.

J is TRBJ1-1 and V is TRBV11-3; TRBD1 might be the D (6 bases). This CDR3 has 15 residues. V lost 4 bases, J lost 4 bases, and 16 bases lay in between. CDR1 is SGHNT, CDR2 YENEEA, per germline. The CDR3: CASSSPQGLVTEAFF. The DNA for the CDR3 is TGTGCCAGCAGCTCACCTCAGGGGCTGGTCACTGAAGCTTTCTTT.

This rearrangement joins TRBV24-1 to TRBJ2-5; a weak D match, TRBD1 (6 bases). The J call may be incorrect, as the DNA end agrees better with TRBJ2-7. The CDR3 length is 14 residues. In germline, CDR1 is KGHDR, CDR2 SFDVKD. In DNA, the CDR3 is TGTGCCACCTCCGACAGGAACTCACCCTACGAGCAGTACTTC. It specifies CATSDRNSPYEQYF.

V gene TRBV5-1 combines with J gene TRBJ1-1; a weak D match, TRBD1 (6 bases). The CDR3 has 13 residues. Germline CDR1 SGHRS, CDR2 YFSETQ. V dropped 7 bases and J dropped 3 bases, with 13 bases sitting between them. The CDR3 loop reads CASGRQVDTEAFF. The CDR3 region has the DNA TGCGCCAGCGGCAGACAGGTGGACACTGAAGCTTTCTTT.

CDR3 nucleotides: TGCAGTGCGGCAGACAGGGGGAGAGATACGCAGTATTTT. Its protein is CSAADRGRDTQYF. The J gene is TRBJ2-3, the V gene TRBV20-1; 9 bases match TRBD1. Trimming cost V 6 bases and J 5 bases; bases outside gene matches: 6. The CDR3 spans 13 residues. Germline lookup yields CDR1 DFQATT and CDR2 SNEGSKA (reference sequence).

In this sample, this clonotype turned up a few times. The chain couples TRBV3-1 to TRBJ2-7, with 8 bases fitting TRBD2. The CDR3 consists of 12 residues. V lost 11 bases and J lost 2; bases outside the gene matches: 5. CDR1 and CDR2 from the germline V gene are LGHDT and YNNKEL (reference sequence). The CDR3 coding sequence is TGTGCCCGAAGCGGGAGTACCTACGAGCAGTACGTC. Translating it yields CARSGSTYEQYV.

The V call is TRBV4-2, the J call TRBJ2-1; 11 nucleotides line up with TRBD2. Germline V gives CDR1 LGHNA, CDR2 YNFKEQ. The CDR3 runs to 16 residues. The V segment lost 7 bases and the J segment 4 bases; nucleotides outside the gene matches: 9. CDR3 coding DNA: TGTGCCAGCAACCCCACAGGGACTAGCGGATACAATGAGCAGTTCTTC. It yields the protein CASNPTGTSGYNEQFF.

V is TRBV6-1 and J is TRBJ1-5; a possible D gene is TRBD1 (6 bases). The CDR3 is made up of 14 amino acids. V gave up 8 bases and J gave up 0 bases, with 11 bases separating them. CDR1 MNHNS and CDR2 SASEGT come from the germline V gene. The CDR3 sequence: CASRGATSNQPQHF. The CDR3 DNA sequence: TGTGCCAGCCGGGGGGCCACTAGCAATCAGCCCCAGCATTTT.

This clonotype was counted a few times. The chain has TRBV6-5 and TRBJ1-4, with D perhaps matching TRBD1 (5 bases). The V and J ends lost 6 bases and 3 bases respectively, with 11 bases between them. The CDR3 consists of 14 residues. Germline V CDR1 and CDR2: MNHEY, SVGAGI. The CDR3 loop is CASRAGNANEKLFF. The CDR3 nucleotides are TGTGCCAGCAGGGCAGGGAACGCTAATGAAAAACTGTTTTTT.

This clonotype came up a few times. J is TRBJ2-1 and V is TRBV4-1, with 7 bases matching TRBD1. Germline-derived CDR1 and CDR2 are MGHRA and YSYEKL. V trimming: 1 base; J trimming: 8 bases; junction bases outside the gene matches: 14. There are 17 residues in the CDR3. In DNA, the CDR3 is TGCGCCAGCAGCCAAGTTTTTCTAGGCCAGGGGGTCGATGAGCAGTTCTTC. Translated, it gives CASSQVFLGQGVDEQFF.

This chain links TRBV7-3 with TRBJ2-1; D may correspond to TRBD1 or TRBD2 (5 bases each). The CDR3 extends over 18 amino acids. Between the trimmed V and J ends, which lost 2 bases and 8 bases, there was a span of 25 bases. From germline, CDR1 is SGHTA and CDR2 FQGTGA. The CDR3 sequence: CASSLSLTQGSVSDEQFF. In DNA, the CDR3 is TGTGCCAGCAGCTTATCACTTACTCAGGGATCTGTTAGCGATGAGCAGTTCTTC.

V usage is TRBV19 and J usage is TRBJ1-5, with 9 bases identical to TRBD1. This CDR3 has 15 amino acids. V lost 9 bases to trimming and J lost 1 base; unmatched junction nucleotides: 7. Germline-derived CDR1 and CDR2 are LNHDA and SQIVND (reference sequence). CDR3 loop: CASLPTGGSNQPQHF. The CDR3 region has the DNA TGTGCCAGCCTCCCGACAGGGGGAAGCAATCAGCCCCAGCATTTT.

This clonotype appeared a few times. An end of the junction differs from the germline gene, which may be a read error. This chain joins TRBV6-2 or TRBV6-3 and TRBJ2-5, with D hard to call. There are 16 residues in the CDR3. Germline V gene sequence: CDR1 MNHEY, CDR2 SVGEGT. Here the CDR3 DNA reads TGTGCCAGCAGCTACTCACGCGAAGGGCGGCTGGAGACCCAGTACTTC. As protein: CASSYSREGRLETQYF.